The 6 T cell receptor beta chains below were found in one sample sequenced in a study of human T cells and chemical hapten exposure. Regarding time point: patch test 1, 2 weeks after DPC sensitization. Documented treatment: therapeutic diphenylcyclopropenone sensitization with weekly scalp DPC. TCRdb used MiXCR to reprocess the RACE reads, holding one entry per CDR3 protein. This sample has 300,000 to 450,000 distinct CDR3 sequences; about 4.4% occur once, and the top ten carry 2% to 2.5%. Sequencing used whole blood, obtained in connection with sensitization to the hapten diphenylcyclopropenone (DPC). Every receptor here comes from a woman aged 45-59 years with alopecia areata. Some clones in this sample may be carry-over from other donors' samples.

This clonotype was recorded at least ten times. The chain employs TRBV20-1 and TRBJ1-1; D gene ambiguous. The CDR3 length is 13 residues. Germline V gene lookup returns CDR1 DFQATT and CDR2 SNEGSKA (reference sequence). DNA of the CDR3: TGCAGGGCCCTGCGGGAGAGGTGGACTGAAGCTTTCTTT. Amino acid sequence: CRALRERWTEAFF.

The chain joins TRBV4-3 to TRBJ2-7; 10 bases map to TRBD2. Germline lookup yields CDR1 LGHNA and CDR2 YSLEER. The CDR3 is 16 amino acids. The trim removed 4 bases at V and 5 bases at J, leaving 11 bases unmatched. CDR3 protein: CASSRSLAGGINEQYF. The CDR3 nucleotides read TGCGCCAGCAGCCGATCTTTAGCGGGAGGAATTAACGAGCAGTACTTC.

This clonotype came up many times. The gene calls are TRBV7-2 and TRBJ1-2; 7 bases align to TRBD1. From germline, CDR1 is SGHTA and CDR2 FQGNSA. There are 13 residues in the CDR3. V gave up 5 bases and J gave up 3 bases; unmatched junction bases: 3. The DNA of the CDR3 is TGTGCCAGCAGCCCACAGGGGCACTATGGCTACACCTTC. Residues: CASSPQGHYGYTF. Full variable domain (remainder filled in from reference TRBV7-2 and TRBJ1-2): GAGVSQSPSNKVTEKGKDVELRCDPISGHTALYWYRQSLGQGLEFLIYFQGNSAPDKSGLPSDRFSAERTGGSVSTLTIQRTQQEDSAVYLCASSPQGHYGYTFGSGTRLTVV.

The rearrangement uses TRBV27 and TRBJ2-7; D unclear. The length of the CDR3 is 14 residues. The V gene's germline CDR1 is MNHEY and CDR2 SMNVEV (reference sequence). The V gene lost 5 bases and the J gene lost 2 bases, with 13 bases spanning the gap. CDR3 residues: CASSPRTAPYEQYF. DNA for the CDR3: TGTGCCAGCAGTCCCCGGACGGCCCCCTACGAGCAGTACTTC.

The J gene is TRBJ2-3, the V gene TRBV7-7, with 7 bases matching TRBD1. Germline V lookup: CDR1 SSHAT, CDR2 FNYEAQ (reference sequence). V was pared by 0 bases and J by 13 bases, with 7 bases of the junction left unmatched. CDR3 length: 13 amino acids. CDR3 loop: CASSLAGGQRKYF. CDR3 nucleotides: TGTGCCAGCAGCTTAGCAGGGGGCCAACGAAAGTATTTT. Full variable domain (missing parts from reference TRBV7-7 and TRBJ2-3): GAGVSQSPRYKVTKRGQDVTLRCDPISSHATLYWYQQALGQGPEFLTYFNYEAQPDKSGLPSDRFSAERPEGSISTLTIQRTEQRDSAMYRCASSLAGGQRKYFGPGTRLTVL.

V gene TRBV7-2 combines with J gene TRBJ2-6; possibly TRBD2 for D (5 bases). Germline loops: CDR1 SGHTA, CDR2 FQGNSA. The CDR3 spans 21 residues. V gave up 1 base and J gave up 0 bases, with 22 bases separating them. This CDR3 reads CASSLGASGWTASSGANVLTF. The CDR3 DNA reads TGTGCCAGCAGCTTAGGTGCGAGTGGATGGACTGCTAGCTCTGGGGCCAACGTCCTGACTTTC.